These T cell receptor beta chains were read from a single sample in a study of blood T cells in healthy people across ages. TCRdb reprocessed the 5' RACE reads via MiXCR and lists one record per CDR3 protein. The sample has about 680,000 distinct CDR3 sequences, approximately 50% seen once. The material sequenced was blood. These receptors all stem from a woman in her sixties in good health. CDR3s include the opening cysteine and the closing phenylalanine or tryptophan. The order of the fields is CDR3 protein, J gene, V gene.

CDR3 protein: CSGESQGGEKLFF; J gene: TRBJ1-4; V gene: TRBV20-1
CDR3 protein: CASSTLGRGQYF; J gene: TRBJ2-5; V gene: TRBV3-1
CDR3 protein: CASSHDPGGSGDETQYF; J gene: -; V gene: TRBV4-2
CDR3 protein: CASSEHGSYNEQFF; J gene: TRBJ2-1; V gene: TRBV2
CDR3 protein: CASSTRDRGPSYGYTF; J gene: TRBJ1-2; V gene: TRBV11-1
CDR3 protein: CASSFKRTDTQYF; J gene: TRBJ2-3; V gene: TRBV6-5
CDR3 protein: CASSEGQGSSYEQYF; J gene: TRBJ2-7; V gene: TRBV6-6
CDR3 protein: CASSYLDVKTQYF; J gene: TRBJ2-5; V gene: TRBV6-2/TRBV6-3
CDR3 protein: CASSYMSILGNNEQFF; J gene: TRBJ2-1; V gene: TRBV6-2/TRBV6-3
CDR3 protein: CSVPGQGGYNEQYF; J gene: -; V gene: TRBV29-1